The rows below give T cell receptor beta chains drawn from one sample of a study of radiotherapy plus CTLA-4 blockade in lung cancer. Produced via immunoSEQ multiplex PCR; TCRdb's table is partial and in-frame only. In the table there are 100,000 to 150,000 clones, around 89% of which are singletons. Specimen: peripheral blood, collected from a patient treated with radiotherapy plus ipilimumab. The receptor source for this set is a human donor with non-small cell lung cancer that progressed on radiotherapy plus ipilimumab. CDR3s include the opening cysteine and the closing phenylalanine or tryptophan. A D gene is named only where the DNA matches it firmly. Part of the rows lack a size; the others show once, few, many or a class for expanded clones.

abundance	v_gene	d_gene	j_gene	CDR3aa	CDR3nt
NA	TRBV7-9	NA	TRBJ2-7	CASSPLISGRVYEQYF	TGTGCCAGCAGCCCCCTAATCAGCGGGCGAGTCTACGAGCAGTACTTC
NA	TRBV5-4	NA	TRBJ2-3	CASSFRGISTDTQYF	TGTGCCAGCAGCTTCCGCGGGATAAGCACAGATACGCAGTATTTT
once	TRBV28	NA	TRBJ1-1	CASSSYGGRERSEAFF	TGTGCCAGCAGTTCCTATGGGGGCAGGGAACGATCTGAAGCTTTCTTT
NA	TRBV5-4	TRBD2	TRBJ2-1	CATQFGGSYNEQFF	TGTGCCACCCAATTTGGCGGGAGCTACAATGAGCAGTTCTTC
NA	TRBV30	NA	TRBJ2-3	CAWSVLDTQYF	TGTGCCTGGAGTGTGCTAGATACGCAGTATTTT
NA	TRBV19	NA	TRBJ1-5	CASSSGIWQPQHF	TGTGCCAGTAGTTCTGGTATCTGGCAGCCCCAGCATTTT
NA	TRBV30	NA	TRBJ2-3	CAWSVVTDTQYF	TGTGCCTGGAGTGTTGTTACAGATACGCAGTATTTT
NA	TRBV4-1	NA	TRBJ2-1	CASGENEQFF	TGCGCCAGCGGCGAGAATGAGCAGTTCTTC
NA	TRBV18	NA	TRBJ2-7	CASSTSFYEQYF	TGTGCCAGCTCAACTTCCTTCTACGAGCAGTACTTC
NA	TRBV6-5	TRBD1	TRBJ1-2	CASSRQGGGYTF	TGTGCCAGCAGTCGACAGGGCGGTGGCTACACCTTC
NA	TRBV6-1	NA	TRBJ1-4	CASSELSEDEKLFF	TGTGCCAGCAGTGAATTGAGTGAGGATGAAAAACTGTTTTTT
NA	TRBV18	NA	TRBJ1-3	CASSPALGAAGNTIYF	TGTGCCAGCTCACCAGCTCTCGGGGCGGCTGGAAACACCATATATTTT
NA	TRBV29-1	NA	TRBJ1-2	CSVDSPNYGYTF	TGCAGCGTTGATAGTCCAAACTATGGCTACACCTTC
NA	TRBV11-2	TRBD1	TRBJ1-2	CASSRYEQGGYTF	TGTGCCAGCAGCCGATACGAACAGGGGGGCTACACCTTC
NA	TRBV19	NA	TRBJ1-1	CASSITGVNTEAFF	TGTGCCAGTAGTATAACGGGGGTGAACACTGAAGCTTTCTTT
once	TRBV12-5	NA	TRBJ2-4	CASGLSGVTKNIQYF	TGTGCTAGTGGTTTGTCAGGGGTCACCAAAAACATTCAGTACTTC
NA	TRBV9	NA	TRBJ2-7	CASSVGQSPVVYEQYF	TGTGCCAGCAGCGTAGGGCAGAGCCCAGTAGTCTACGAGCAGTACTTC
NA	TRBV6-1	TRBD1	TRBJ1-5	CAGGRDRGNQPQHF	TGTGCCGGGGGTCGGGACAGGGGCAATCAGCCCCAGCATTTT
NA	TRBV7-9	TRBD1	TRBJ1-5	CASSFDRGQPQHF	TGTGCCAGCAGCTTCGACAGGGGACAGCCCCAGCATTTT
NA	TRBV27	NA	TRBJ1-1	CASSTRLFGAGTEAFF	TGTGCCAGCAGTACACGCCTTTTCGGGGCGGGCACTGAAGCTTTCTTT
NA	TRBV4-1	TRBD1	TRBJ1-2	CASSQVTGGSGYTF	TGCGCCAGCAGCCAAGTTACAGGGGGCTCTGGCTACACCTTC
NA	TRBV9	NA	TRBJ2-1	CASSVEEEGDRVRQFF	TGTGCCAGCAGCGTAGAAGAGGAGGGGGACCGAGTAAGGCAGTTCTTC
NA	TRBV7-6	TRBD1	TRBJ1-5	CASSKGQGAGWNQPQHF	TGTGCCAGCAGCAAGGGACAGGGGGCAGGTTGGAATCAGCCCCAGCATTTT
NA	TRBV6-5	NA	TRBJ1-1	CASTRDRWGTEAFF	TGTGCCAGTACTCGAGACCGTTGGGGAACTGAAGCTTTCTTT
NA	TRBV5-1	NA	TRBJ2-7	CASSLGRRGHEQYF	TGCGCCAGCAGCCTCGGGAGAAGGGGCCACGAGCAGTACTTC
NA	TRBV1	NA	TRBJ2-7	CTSSQAPRGYGEQYF	TGCACCAGCAGCCAAGCCCCCAGGGGGTATGGCGAGCAGTACTTC